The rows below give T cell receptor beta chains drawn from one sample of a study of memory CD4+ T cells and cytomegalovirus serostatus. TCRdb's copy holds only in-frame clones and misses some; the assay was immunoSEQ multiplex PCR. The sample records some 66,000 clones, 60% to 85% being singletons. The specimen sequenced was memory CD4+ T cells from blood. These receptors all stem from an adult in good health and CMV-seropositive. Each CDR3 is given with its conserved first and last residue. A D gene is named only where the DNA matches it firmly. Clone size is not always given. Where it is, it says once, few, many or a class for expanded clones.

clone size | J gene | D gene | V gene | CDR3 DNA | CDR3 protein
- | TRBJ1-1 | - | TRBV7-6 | TGTGCCAGCAGCTCGGGACGGTCGAACACTGAAGCTTTCTTT | CASSSGRSNTEAFF
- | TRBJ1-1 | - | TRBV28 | TGTGCCAGCAGTTCGACAGCCCCCAGAACTGAAGCTTTCTTT | CASSSTAPRTEAFF
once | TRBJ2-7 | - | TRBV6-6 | TGTGCCAGCAGCAACTTAGACAGATACTACGAGCAGTACTTC | CASSNLDRYYEQYF
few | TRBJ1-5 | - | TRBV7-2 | TGTGCCAGCAGCTTAGTAGGTGGCAATCAGCCCCAGCATTTT | CASSLVGGNQPQHF
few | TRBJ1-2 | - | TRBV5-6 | TGTGCCAGCAGCTTGGGATTTAGCTACACCTTC | CASSLGFSYTF
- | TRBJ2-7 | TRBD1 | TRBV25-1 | TGTGCCAGCGGAAGACAGGGGACGGGCGAGCAGTACTTC | CASGRQGTGEQYF
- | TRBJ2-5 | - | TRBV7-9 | TGTGCCAGCAGCTTACTTCAAGAGACCCAGTACTTC | CASSLLQETQYF
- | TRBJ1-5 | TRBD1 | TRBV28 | TGTGCCAGCAGTGCCGGGACAGGGTACGAGCAGCCCCAGCATTTT | CASSAGTGYEQPQHF
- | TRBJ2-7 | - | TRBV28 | TGTGCCAGCGGTTCTTACGAGCAGTACTTC | CASGSYEQYF
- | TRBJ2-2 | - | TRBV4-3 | TGCGCCAGCAGCCATGGAGGTGTTGACACCGGGGAGCTGTTTTTT | CASSHGGVDTGELFF
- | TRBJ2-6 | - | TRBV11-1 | TGTGCCAGCAGCTTACGATCCGGACGAGCTGGGGCCAACGTCCTGACTTTC | CASSLRSGRAGANVLTF
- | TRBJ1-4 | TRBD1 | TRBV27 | TGTGCCAGCAACGGGGGGACAGCTAATGAAAAACTGTTTTTT | CASNGGTANEKLFF
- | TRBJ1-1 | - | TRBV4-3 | TGCGCCAGCAGCCAAGATGACAGAGGGACCACTGAAGCTTTCTTT | CASSQDDRGTTEAFF
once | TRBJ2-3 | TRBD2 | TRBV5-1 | TGCGCCAGCAGCCCCACTAGCGGGTTCACAGATACGCAGTATTTT | CASSPTSGFTDTQYF
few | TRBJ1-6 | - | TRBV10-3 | TGTGCCATCAGTGAGTCCGAAAGAAATTCACCCCTCCACTTT | CAISESERNSPLHF
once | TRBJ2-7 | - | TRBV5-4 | TGTGCCAGCAGCTTGGAAACTTTCTTAACCGAGCAGTACTTC | CASSLETFLTEQYF
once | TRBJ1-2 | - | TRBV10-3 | TGTGCCATAAGGGAAAGGGCAGAGGGCTACACCTTC | CAIRERAEGYTF
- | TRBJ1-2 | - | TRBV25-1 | TGTGCCAGCAGTGAACCAGGGAACTATGGCTACACCTTC | CASSEPGNYGYTF
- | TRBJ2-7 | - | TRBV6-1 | TGTGCCAGCAGGACACTTAGCGGAGTCAACGAGCAGTACTTC | CASRTLSGVNEQYF
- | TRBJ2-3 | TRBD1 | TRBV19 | TGTGCCAGTAGTAGACCGGGACAGGGGGGAACAGATACGCAGTATTTT | CASSRPGQGGTDTQYF
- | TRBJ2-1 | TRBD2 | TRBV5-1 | TGCGCCAGCAGCTGGACTAGCGGGGACGATGAGCAGTTCTTC | CASSWTSGDDEQFF
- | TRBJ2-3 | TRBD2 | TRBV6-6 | TGTGCTATCGGACTAGCGGGAAGCACAGATACGCAGTATTTT | CAIGLAGSTDTQYF